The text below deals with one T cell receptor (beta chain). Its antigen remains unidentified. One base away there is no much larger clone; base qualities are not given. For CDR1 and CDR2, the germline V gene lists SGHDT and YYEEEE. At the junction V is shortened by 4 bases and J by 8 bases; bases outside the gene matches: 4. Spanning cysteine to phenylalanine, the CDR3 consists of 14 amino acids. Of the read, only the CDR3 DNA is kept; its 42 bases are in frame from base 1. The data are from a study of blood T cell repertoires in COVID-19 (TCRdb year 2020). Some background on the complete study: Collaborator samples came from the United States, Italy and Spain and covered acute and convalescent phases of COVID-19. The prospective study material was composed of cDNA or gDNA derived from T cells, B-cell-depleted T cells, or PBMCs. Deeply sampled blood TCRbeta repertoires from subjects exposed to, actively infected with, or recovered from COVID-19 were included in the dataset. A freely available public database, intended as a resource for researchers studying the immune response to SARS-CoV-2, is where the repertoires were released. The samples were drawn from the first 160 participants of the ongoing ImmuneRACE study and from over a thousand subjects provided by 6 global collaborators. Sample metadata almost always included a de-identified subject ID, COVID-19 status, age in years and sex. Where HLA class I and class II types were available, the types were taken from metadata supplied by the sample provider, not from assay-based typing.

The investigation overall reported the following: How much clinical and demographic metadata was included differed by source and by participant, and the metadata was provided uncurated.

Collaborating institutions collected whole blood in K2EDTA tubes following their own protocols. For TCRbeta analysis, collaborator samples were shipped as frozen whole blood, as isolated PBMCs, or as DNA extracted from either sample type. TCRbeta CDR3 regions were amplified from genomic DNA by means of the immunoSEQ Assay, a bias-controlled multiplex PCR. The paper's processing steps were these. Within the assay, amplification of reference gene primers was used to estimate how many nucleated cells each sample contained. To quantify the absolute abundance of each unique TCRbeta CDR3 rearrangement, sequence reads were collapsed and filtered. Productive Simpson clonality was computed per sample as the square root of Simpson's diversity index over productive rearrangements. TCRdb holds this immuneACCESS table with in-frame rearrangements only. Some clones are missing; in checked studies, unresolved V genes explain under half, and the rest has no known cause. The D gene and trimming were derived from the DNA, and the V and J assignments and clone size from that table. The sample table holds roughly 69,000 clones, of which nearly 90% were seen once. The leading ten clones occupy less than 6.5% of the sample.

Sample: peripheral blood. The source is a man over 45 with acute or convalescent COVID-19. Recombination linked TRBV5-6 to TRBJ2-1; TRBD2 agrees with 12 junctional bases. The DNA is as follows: TGTGCCAGCAGCCTAGCGGGAGGGCCGCATGAGCAGTTCTTC. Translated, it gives CASSLAGGPHEQFF.